A selection of T cell receptor beta chains follows, all from one sample in a study of regulatory T cells in long-lasting Graves disease. TCRdb re-analysed the multiplex PCR reads in MiXCR, keeping a single row per CDR3 protein. The sample includes around 240,000 distinct CDR3 sequences, around a sixth of them seen just once. The sample was also linked to a second study, of T cells in Graves' hyperthyroidism and ophthalmopathy.

Sequencing was performed on peripheral blood mononuclear cells (PBMCs), taken at new diagnosis, from a patient treated with antithyroid drugs. The receptor set was obtained from a woman in her 30s with Graves disease. Each CDR3 is given without its conserved first and last residue. Fields, in order: J gene, clone size, V gene, CDR3 protein. Rows give clone size only sometimes, using once, few, many, or a class for an expanded clone.

J: -; size: -; V: TRBV11-2; CDR3: ASSLASLHEQY
J: TRBJ1-1; size: many; V: TRBV9; CDR3: ASSGVGMNTEAF
J: TRBJ2-3; size: many; V: TRBV11-2; CDR3: ASSFGLANTQY
J: TRBJ1-1; size: many; V: TRBV25-1; CDR3: ASSPEGPEAF
J: TRBJ2-1; size: -; V: TRBV12-5; CDR3: ASRGGDNEQF
J: TRBJ1-2; size: many; V: TRBV12-3/TRBV12-4; CDR3: ASSLGEIGRGGYT
J: TRBJ2-2; size: few; V: TRBV19; CDR3: ASSKNTGELF
J: TRBJ2-7; size: -; V: TRBV2; CDR3: ASSETSGSYEQY
J: TRBJ2-2; size: many; V: TRBV20-1; CDR3: SATSSGGVTGELF
J: TRBJ2-7; size: -; V: TRBV29-1; CDR3: SVAGRGLPSYEQY
J: TRBJ2-5; size: many; V: TRBV27; CDR3: ASSLWAGVKETQY
J: TRBJ1-1; size: many; V: TRBV5-6; CDR3: ASTWGGMNTEAF
J: TRBJ1-2; size: many; V: TRBV20-1; CDR3: SASLSHGYT
J: TRBJ2-3; size: many; V: TRBV5-5; CDR3: ASSLGPGRDTQY
J: TRBJ2-2; size: many; V: TRBV9; CDR3: ASSLRTGELF
J: TRBJ2-5; size: -; V: TRBV7-2; CDR3: ASSRQRGGETQY
J: TRBJ2-7; size: -; V: TRBV6-7; CDR3: AGSYYPPDRDETRYEQY
J: TRBJ1-4; size: many; V: TRBV20-1; CDR3: SATDSGQLNEKLF
J: TRBJ2-1; size: many; V: TRBV20-1; CDR3: SAIGLAGGLYYNEQF
J: TRBJ2-5; size: many; V: TRBV4-2; CDR3: ASSQGSGPETQY
J: TRBJ2-1; size: -; V: TRBV7-9; CDR3: ASSLGGTAYNEQF
J: TRBJ1-2; size: many; V: TRBV7-8; CDR3: ASSLGMGRAGRDNYGYT
J: TRBJ2-1; size: many; V: TRBV3-1; CDR3: ASSQDWLAGGPNEQF
J: TRBJ1-4; size: many; V: TRBV20-1; CDR3: SASIRGPEKLF
J: TRBJ1-2; size: many; V: TRBV5-1; CDR3: ASSFPGRISNYGYT
J: TRBJ2-7; size: many; V: TRBV10-3; CDR3: AIRESEGAQVYEQY
J: TRBJ1-2; size: many; V: TRBV29-1; CDR3: SVDRGFVGYT
J: TRBJ2-1; size: many; V: TRBV9; CDR3: ASSLAASGGRREQF
J: TRBJ1-1; size: many; V: TRBV10-3; CDR3: AHASANTEAF
J: TRBJ2-7; size: many; V: TRBV6-1; CDR3: ASGKYEQY
J: TRBJ1-4; size: -; V: TRBV4-1; CDR3: ASSQAGGRGDEKLF
J: TRBJ1-6; size: many; V: TRBV6-9; CDR3: ASSYGGSYNSPLH
J: TRBJ2-5; size: many; V: TRBV6-9; CDR3: ASSYGTGGQTQY
J: TRBJ1-1; size: many; V: TRBV6-1; CDR3: ASRTHGGVGNTEAF
J: TRBJ1-2; size: -; V: TRBV28; CDR3: ASSPGQGFSYGYT
J: TRBJ1-1; size: many; V: TRBV5-5; CDR3: ASSWDRGLTEAF
J: TRBJ2-3; size: many; V: TRBV5-6; CDR3: ASSLFERATDTQY
J: TRBJ1-2; size: many; V: TRBV5-1; CDR3: ASSLRGQGHGYT
J: TRBJ2-7; size: many; V: TRBV4-2; CDR3: ASSQDPTSEYSYEQY
J: TRBJ1-3; size: many; V: TRBV20-1; CDR3: SARAYSQQGRNTIY